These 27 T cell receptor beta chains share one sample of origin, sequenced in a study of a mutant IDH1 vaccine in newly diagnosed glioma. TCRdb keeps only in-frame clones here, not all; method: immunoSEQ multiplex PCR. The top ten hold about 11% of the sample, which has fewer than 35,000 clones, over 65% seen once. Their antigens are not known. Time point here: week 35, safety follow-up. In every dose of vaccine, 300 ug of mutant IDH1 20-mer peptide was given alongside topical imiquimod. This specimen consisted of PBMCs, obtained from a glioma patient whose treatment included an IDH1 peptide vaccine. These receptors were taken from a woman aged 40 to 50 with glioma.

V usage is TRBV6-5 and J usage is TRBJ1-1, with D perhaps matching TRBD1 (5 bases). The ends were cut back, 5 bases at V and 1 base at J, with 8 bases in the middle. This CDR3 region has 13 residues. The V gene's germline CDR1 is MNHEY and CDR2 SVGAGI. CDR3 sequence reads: CASSTGSNTEAFF. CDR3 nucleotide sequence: TGTGCCAGCAGTACAGGCTCGAACACTGAAGCTTTCTTT.

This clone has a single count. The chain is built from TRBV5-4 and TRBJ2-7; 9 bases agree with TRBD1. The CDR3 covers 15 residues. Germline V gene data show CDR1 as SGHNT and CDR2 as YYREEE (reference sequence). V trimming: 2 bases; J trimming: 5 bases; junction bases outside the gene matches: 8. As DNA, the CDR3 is TGTGCCAGCAGCTTTTCCGGGACAGGGATCCACGAGCAGTACTTC. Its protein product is CASSFSGTGIHEQYF. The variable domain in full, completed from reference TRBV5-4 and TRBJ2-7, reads ETGVTQSPTHLIKTRGQQVTLRCSSQSGHNTVSWYQQALGQGPQFIFQYYREEENGRGNFPPRFSGLQFPNYSSELNVNALELDDSALYLCASSFSGTGIHEQYFGPGTRLTVT.

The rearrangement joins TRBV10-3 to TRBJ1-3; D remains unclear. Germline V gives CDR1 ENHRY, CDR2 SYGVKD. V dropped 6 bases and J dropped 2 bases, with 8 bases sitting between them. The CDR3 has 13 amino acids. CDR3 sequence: CAIRRETGNTIYF. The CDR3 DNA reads TGTGCCATCAGGCGGGAAACTGGAAACACCATATATTTT.

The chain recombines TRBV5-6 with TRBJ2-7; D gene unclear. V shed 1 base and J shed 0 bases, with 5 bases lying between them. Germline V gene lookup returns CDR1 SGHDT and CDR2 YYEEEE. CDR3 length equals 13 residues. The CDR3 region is CASSLYYSYEQYF. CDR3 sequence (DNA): TGTGCCAGCAGCTTGTACTACTCCTACGAGCAGTACTTC.

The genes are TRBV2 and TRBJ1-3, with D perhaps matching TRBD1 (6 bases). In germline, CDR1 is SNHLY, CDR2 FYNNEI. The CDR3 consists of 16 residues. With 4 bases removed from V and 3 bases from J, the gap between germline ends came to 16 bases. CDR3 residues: CASSGRIQGFGNTIYF. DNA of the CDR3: TGTGCCAGCAGTGGGCGAATACAGGGTTTTGGAAACACCATATATTTT.

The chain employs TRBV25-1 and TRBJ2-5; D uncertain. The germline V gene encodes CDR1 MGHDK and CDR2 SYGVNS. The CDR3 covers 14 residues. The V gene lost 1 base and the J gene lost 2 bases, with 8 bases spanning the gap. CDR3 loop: CASSESTAQETQYF. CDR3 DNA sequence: TGTGCCAGCAGTGAATCCACAGCTCAAGAGACCCAGTACTTC.

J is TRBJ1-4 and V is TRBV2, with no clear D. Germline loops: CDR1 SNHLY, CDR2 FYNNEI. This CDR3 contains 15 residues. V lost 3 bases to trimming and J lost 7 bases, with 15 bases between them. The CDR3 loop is CASSENREVGEKLFF. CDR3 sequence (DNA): TGTGCCAGCAGTGAGAACAGAGAGGTCGGTGAAAAACTGTTTTTT.

This CDR3 reads CASSLEMGNEQYF. CDR3 sequence (DNA): TGTGCCAGCAGCTTGGAGATGGGGAACGAGCAGTACTTC. The rearrangement joins TRBV5-6 to TRBJ2-7; no firm D call. CDR3 length: 13 residues. Germline V gene data show CDR1 as SGHDT and CDR2 as YYEEEE. V was pared by 0 bases and J by 5 bases, with 9 bases between.

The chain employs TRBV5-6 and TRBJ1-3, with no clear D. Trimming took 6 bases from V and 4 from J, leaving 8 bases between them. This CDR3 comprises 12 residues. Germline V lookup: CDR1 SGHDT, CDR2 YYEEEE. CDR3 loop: CASTGSGNTIYF. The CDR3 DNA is TGTGCCAGCACCGGCTCCGGAAACACCATATATTTT.

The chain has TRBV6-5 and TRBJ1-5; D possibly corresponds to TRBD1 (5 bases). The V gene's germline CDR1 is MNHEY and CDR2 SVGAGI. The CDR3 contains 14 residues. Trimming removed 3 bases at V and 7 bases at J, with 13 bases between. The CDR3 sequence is CASSYGVAGQPQHF. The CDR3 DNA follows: TGTGCCAGCAGTTATGGGGTGGCAGGGCAGCCCCAGCATTTT.

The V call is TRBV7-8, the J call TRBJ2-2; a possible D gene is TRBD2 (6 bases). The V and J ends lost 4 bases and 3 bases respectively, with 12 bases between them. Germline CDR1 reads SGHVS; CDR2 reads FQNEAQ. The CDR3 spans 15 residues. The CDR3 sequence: CASSSSGVDTGELFF. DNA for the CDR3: TGTGCCAGCAGCTCGTCGGGGGTTGACACCGGGGAGCTGTTTTTT.

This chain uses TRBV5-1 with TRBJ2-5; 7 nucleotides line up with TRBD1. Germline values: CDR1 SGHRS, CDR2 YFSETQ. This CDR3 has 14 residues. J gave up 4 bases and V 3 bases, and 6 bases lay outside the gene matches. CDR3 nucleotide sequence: TGCGCCAGCAGCTCCGCAGGGGGTATAGAGACCCAGTACTTC. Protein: CASSSAGGIETQYF. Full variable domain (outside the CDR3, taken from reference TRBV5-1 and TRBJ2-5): KAGVTQTPRYLIKTRGQQVTLSCSPISGHRSVSWYQQTPGQGLQFLFEYFSETQRNKGNFPGRFSGRQFSNSRSEMNVSTLELGDSALYLCASSSAGGIETQYFGPGTRLLVL.

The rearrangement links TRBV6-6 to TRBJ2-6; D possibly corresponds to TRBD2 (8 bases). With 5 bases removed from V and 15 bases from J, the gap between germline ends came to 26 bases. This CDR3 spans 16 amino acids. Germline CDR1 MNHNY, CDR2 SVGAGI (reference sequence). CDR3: CASSQDRVGTGLDLTF. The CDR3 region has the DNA TGTGCCAGCAGTCAAGACAGGGTCGGGACGGGACTAGACCTGACTTTC.

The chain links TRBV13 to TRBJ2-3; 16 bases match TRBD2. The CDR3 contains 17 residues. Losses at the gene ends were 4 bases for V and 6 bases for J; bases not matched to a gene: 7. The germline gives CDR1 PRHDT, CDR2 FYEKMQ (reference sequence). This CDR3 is CASSYVGLAGGPDTQYF. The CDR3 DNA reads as TGTGCCAGCAGCTACGTGGGACTAGCGGGGGGGCCGGATACGCAGTATTTT. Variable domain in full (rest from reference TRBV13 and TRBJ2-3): AAGVIQSPRHLIKEKRETATLKCYPIPRHDTVYWYQQGPGQDPQFLISFYEKMQSDKGSIPDRFSAQQFSDYHSELNMSSLELGDSALYFCASSYVGLAGGPDTQYFGPGTRLTVL.

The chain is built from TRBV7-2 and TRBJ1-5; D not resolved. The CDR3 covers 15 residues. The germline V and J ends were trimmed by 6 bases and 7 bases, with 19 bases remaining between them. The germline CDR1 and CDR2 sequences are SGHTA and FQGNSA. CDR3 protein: CASRHVWAESQPQHF. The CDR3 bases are TGTGCCAGCAGGCACGTGTGGGCAGAGTCCCAGCCCCAGCATTTT.

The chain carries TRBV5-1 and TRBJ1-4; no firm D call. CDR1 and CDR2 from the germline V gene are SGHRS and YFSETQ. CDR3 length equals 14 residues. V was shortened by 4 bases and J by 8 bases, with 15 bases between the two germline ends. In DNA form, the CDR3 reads TGCGCCAGCAGCCAACTTGTAGCGGAAGAAAAACTGTTTTTT. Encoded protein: CASSQLVAEEKLFF.

CDR3 DNA sequence: TGTGCCAGCAGCTTACACCCGTTTAAAGAGCAGTACTTC. Its translation: CASSLHPFKEQYF. The J gene is TRBJ2-7, the V gene TRBV6-6; D is unresolved. Germline values: CDR1 MNHNY, CDR2 SVGAGI (reference sequence). The V end lost 6 bases, the J end lost 7 bases, and 16 bases lay between the germline ends. The CDR3 is made up of 13 amino acids.

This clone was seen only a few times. This CDR3 reads CASSTAAGPAYQPQHF. Written as DNA, the CDR3 is TGTGCCAGTAGCACTGCGGCAGGGCCTGCATATCAGCCCCAGCATTTT. This rearrangement joins TRBV19 to TRBJ1-5, with TRBD1 as a possible D gene (5 bases). The CDR3 extends over 16 amino acids. CDR1 and CDR2 from the germline V gene are LNHDA and SQIVND (reference sequence). V was trimmed by 6 bases and J by 5 bases, leaving 20 bases between them.

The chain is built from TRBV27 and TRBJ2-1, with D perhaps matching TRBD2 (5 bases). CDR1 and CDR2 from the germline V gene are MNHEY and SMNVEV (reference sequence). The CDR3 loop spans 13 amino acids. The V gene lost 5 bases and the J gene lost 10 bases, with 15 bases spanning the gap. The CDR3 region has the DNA TGTGCCAGCAGTCCGACGACTACTCCCGAGCAGTTCTTC. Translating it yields CASSPTTTPEQFF.

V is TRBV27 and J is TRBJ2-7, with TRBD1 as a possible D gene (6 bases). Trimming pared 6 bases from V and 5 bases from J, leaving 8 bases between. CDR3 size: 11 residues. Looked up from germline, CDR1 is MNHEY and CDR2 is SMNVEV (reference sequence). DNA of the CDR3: TGTGCCAGCAGGAGGGGGAACGAGCAGTACTTC. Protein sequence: CASRRGNEQYF.

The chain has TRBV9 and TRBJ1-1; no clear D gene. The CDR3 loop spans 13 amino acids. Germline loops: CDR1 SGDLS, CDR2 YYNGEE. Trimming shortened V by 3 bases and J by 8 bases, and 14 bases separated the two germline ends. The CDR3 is CASSAPVGREAFF. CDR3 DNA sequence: TGTGCCAGCAGCGCCCCTGTTGGCCGCGAAGCTTTCTTT.

The CDR3, as DNA: TGTGCCAGCAGCTTTTCAGAGTCCTGGGGGACTGAAGCTTTCTTT. It specifies CASSFSESWGTEAFF. The chain has TRBV5-6 and TRBJ1-1; maybe TRBD1 (5 bases). The CDR3 loop spans 15 amino acids. V was shortened by 2 bases and J by 5 bases, with 16 bases between the two germline ends. In germline, CDR1 is SGHDT, CDR2 YYEEEE.

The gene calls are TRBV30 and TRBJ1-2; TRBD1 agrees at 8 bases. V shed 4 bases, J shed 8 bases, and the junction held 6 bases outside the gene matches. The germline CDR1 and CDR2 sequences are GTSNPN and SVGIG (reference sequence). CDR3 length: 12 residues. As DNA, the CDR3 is TGTGCCTGGAACCAGGGGGCAGGCGGCTACACCTTC. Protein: CAWNQGAGGYTF.

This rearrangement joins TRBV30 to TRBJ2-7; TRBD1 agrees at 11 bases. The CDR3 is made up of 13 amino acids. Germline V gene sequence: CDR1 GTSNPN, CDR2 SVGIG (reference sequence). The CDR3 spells CAGLGQGAYEQYF. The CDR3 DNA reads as TGTGCTGGGTTGGGACAGGGGGCCTACGAGCAGTACTTC.

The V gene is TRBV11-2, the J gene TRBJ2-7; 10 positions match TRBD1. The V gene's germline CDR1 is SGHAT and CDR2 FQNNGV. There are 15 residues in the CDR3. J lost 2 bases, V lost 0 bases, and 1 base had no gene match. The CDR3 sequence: CASSLETGGPYEQYF. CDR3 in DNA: TGTGCCAGCAGCTTAGAGACAGGGGGCCCCTACGAGCAGTACTTC.

CDR3 region: CASSIVPYPDQPQHF. DNA of the CDR3: TGTGCCAGTAGTATAGTCCCCTACCCCGATCAGCCCCAGCATTTT. This chain links TRBV19 with TRBJ1-5; D unresolved. The CDR3 has 15 amino acids. The V gene lost 1 base and the J gene lost 5 bases, with 12 bases spanning the gap. The germline V gene encodes CDR1 LNHDA and CDR2 SQIVND (reference sequence).

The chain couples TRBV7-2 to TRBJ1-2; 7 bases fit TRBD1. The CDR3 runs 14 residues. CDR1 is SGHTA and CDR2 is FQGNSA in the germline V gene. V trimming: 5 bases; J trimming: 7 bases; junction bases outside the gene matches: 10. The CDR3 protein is CASSADPTGTGYTF. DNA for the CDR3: TGTGCCAGCAGCGCCGATCCGACAGGGACTGGCTACACCTTC.